The 32 T cell receptor beta chains reported below all come from one sample, sequenced in a study of early T cells in non-severe SARS-CoV-2 infection. TCRdb independently ran MiXCR on the 5' RACE reads; one entry per CDR3 protein. The sample has tens of thousands of distinct CDR3 sequences; about 4.9% are singletons. Sequencing was carried out using whole blood. The source is an adult who was a healthcare worker with PCR-confirmed SARS-CoV-2 infection or an uninfected control (not recorded which).

This sequence joins TRBV5-4 and TRBJ2-5; 11 nucleotides line up with TRBD1. The CDR3 contains 15 residues. Germline V gene sequence: CDR1 SGHNT, CDR2 YYREEE (reference sequence). Trimming took 4 bases from V and 3 from J; bases not matched to a gene: 5. The DNA for the CDR3 is TGTGCCAGCAGCCCAGGGACAGGGGGGGAAGAGACCCAGTACTTC. Protein product: CASSPGTGGEETQYF. The full variable domain, with the rest looked up from reference TRBV5-4 and TRBJ2-5, is ETGVTQSPTHLIKTRGQQVTLRCSSQSGHNTVSWYQQALGQGPQFIFQYYREEENGRGNFPPRFSGLQFPNYSSELNVNALELDDSALYLCASSPGTGGEETQYFGPGTRLLVL.

This clonotype was found many times. The J gene is TRBJ2-3, the V gene TRBV4-1; possibly TRBD1 or TRBD2 for D (5 bases each). Trimming took 0 bases from V and 5 from J, leaving 12 bases between them. Germline-derived CDR1 and CDR2 are MGHRA and YSYEKL. The CDR3 is made up of 15 amino acids. CDR3: CASSQDWGSGDTQYF. The CDR3 DNA reads as TGCGCCAGCAGCCAAGATTGGGGGAGTGGAGATACGCAGTATTTT.

This clonotype has a handful of counts. This rearrangement joins TRBV6-2 or TRBV6-3 to TRBJ2-7; TRBD1 aligns across 8 bases. This CDR3 has 15 residues. The V gene's germline CDR1 is MNHEY and CDR2 SVGEGT. With 2 bases clipped from V and 0 bases from J, the junction kept 3 bases outside the gene matches. CDR3 amino acids: CASSYPGQASYEQYF. CDR3 sequence (DNA): TGTGCCAGCAGTTACCCGGGACAGGCCTCCTACGAGCAGTACTTC.

This clonotype was seen ten or more times. V usage is TRBV18 and J usage is TRBJ2-1; 12 bases are a match to TRBD2. V dropped 4 bases and J dropped 0; count of bases not matched to a gene: 4. Germline V gene sequence: CDR1 KGHSH, CDR2 LQKENI. The CDR3 loop spans 17 amino acids. CDR3 region: CASSLSTSGSSYNEQFF. In nucleotides, the CDR3 is TGTGCCAGCTCACTCTCGACTAGCGGGAGCTCCTACAATGAGCAGTTCTTC.

This clonotype was found a few times. The rearrangement uses TRBV20-1 and TRBJ2-1; D could derive from TRBD1 or TRBD2 (5 bases each). This CDR3 is 13 amino acids long. Per germline, CDR1 DFQATT and CDR2 SNEGSKA (reference sequence). V dropped 4 bases and J dropped 4 bases, with 11 bases sitting between them. CDR3 nucleotides: TGCAGTGCTAAGGGACGGACGTACAATGAGCAGTTCTTC. It yields the protein CSAKGRTYNEQFF.

This clonotype was counted many times. V and J are TRBV5-1 and TRBJ1-6; TRBD1 is a possible D gene (5 bases). Germline V gene sequence: CDR1 SGHRS, CDR2 YFSETQ. Trimming took off 1 base at V and 9 bases at J, with 14 bases between the two ends. The CDR3 consists of 15 residues. CDR3 residues: CASSLSAGSISPLHF. In DNA, the CDR3 is TGCGCCAGCAGCTTGTCGGCAGGGTCGATTTCACCCCTCCACTTT.

This clonotype was seen ten or more times. The V call is TRBV5-1, the J call TRBJ2-2; D is unclear. This CDR3 contains 14 residues. Per the germline V gene, CDR1 is SGHRS and CDR2 is YFSETQ. V lost 0 bases and J lost 2, with 5 bases in between. This CDR3 reads CASSLGKNTGELFF. CDR3 in DNA: TGCGCCAGCAGCTTGGGGAAAAACACCGGGGAGCTGTTTTTT.

This clonotype was recorded a few times. This chain links TRBV7-9 with TRBJ2-5; D is undetermined. The CDR3 is made up of 13 amino acids. The ends were cut back, 5 bases at V and 5 bases at J, with 12 bases in the middle. Germline V gene lookup returns CDR1 SEHNR and CDR2 FQNEAQ (reference sequence). The CDR3 DNA is TGTGCCAGCAGCCATGCCCAACGGGAGACCCAGTACTTC. Translated: CASSHAQRETQYF.

Only a few counts were recorded for this clonotype. CDR3 sequence: CASSPPNPHNEQFF. The CDR3 DNA is TGTGCCAGCAGCCCACCGAACCCCCACAATGAGCAGTTCTTC. The rearrangement uses TRBV14 and TRBJ2-1, with D uncertain. The CDR3 has 14 residues. CDR1 is SGHDN, CDR2 FVKESK, per germline. Trimming stripped 4 bases from V and 5 bases from J, with 12 bases between.

This clonotype showed up many times. This chain's CDR3 is CASSDRGAPSTDTQYF. The CDR3 DNA is TGTGCCAGCAGTGACAGGGGAGCCCCTAGCACAGATACGCAGTATTTT. The rearrangement joins TRBV7-2 to TRBJ2-3, with 8 bases aligning to TRBD1. J gave up 0 bases and V 6 bases, and 8 bases lay outside the gene matches. CDR1 SGHTA and CDR2 FQGNSA come from the germline V gene. The CDR3 has 16 residues.

At least ten counts were recorded for this clonotype. This chain uses TRBV6-2 or TRBV6-3 with TRBJ2-7, with 7 bases fitting TRBD1. The CDR3 has 14 amino acids. Per germline, CDR1 MNHEY and CDR2 SVGEGT. Losses at the gene ends were 10 bases for V and 2 bases for J; bases not matched to a gene: 11. CDR3 sequence: CATAQGQEPYEQYF. CDR3 DNA sequence: TGTGCCACCGCGCAAGGACAGGAACCCTACGAGCAGTACTTC.

V gene TRBV11-2 combines with J gene TRBJ2-7, with unresolved D. The V gene's germline CDR1 is SGHAT and CDR2 FQNNGV. The germline V and J ends were trimmed by 1 base and 2 bases, with 9 bases remaining between them. The CDR3 totals 14 residues. The CDR3 DNA reads as TGTGCCAGCAGCTTAGTGCGGTTAACCTACGAGCAGTACTTC. This encodes CASSLVRLTYEQYF.

This clonotype was detected ten times or more. The V gene is TRBV7-9, the J gene TRBJ2-5; D is undetermined. V was shortened by 1 base and J by 0 bases, with 3 bases between the two germline ends. The length of the CDR3 is 13 residues. CDR1 and CDR2 from the germline V gene are SEHNR and FQNEAQ (reference sequence). CDR3 bases: TGTGCCAGCAGCTTAGGGTACCAAGAGACCCAGTACTTC. Protein sequence: CASSLGYQETQYF.

Many counts were recorded for this clonotype. The gene calls are TRBV30 and TRBJ1-1; no clear D gene. Between the trimmed V and J ends, which lost 3 bases and 1 base, there was a span of 9 bases. The CDR3 has 13 residues. Germline V gives CDR1 GTSNPN, CDR2 SVGIG (reference sequence). The CDR3 DNA reads as TGTGCCTGGAGCCGCATAGAGAACACTGAAGCTTTCTTT. This gives the protein CAWSRIENTEAFF.

The chain combines TRBV4-1 with TRBJ1-1; D may be TRBD1 (5 bases). The CDR3 runs to 15 residues. The germline V gene has CDR1 MGHRA and CDR2 YSYEKL. With 0 bases removed from V and 0 bases from J, the gap between germline ends came to 8 bases. The CDR3 region has the DNA TGCGCCAGCAGCCAAGAGACAGCCATGAACACTGAAGCTTTCTTT. Its translation: CASSQETAMNTEAFF.

The rearrangement uses TRBV16 and TRBJ1-1; possible D gene TRBD1, 5 bases. V was cut by 2 bases and J by 2 bases, with 18 bases left in between. The CDR3 spans 17 residues. The germline V gene encodes CDR1 KGHSY and CDR2 FQNENV. The CDR3 sequence: CASSQLFQGRGNTEAFF. The CDR3 DNA reads TGTGCCAGCAGCCAACTTTTTCAGGGTAGAGGCAACACTGAAGCTTTCTTT.

This clonotype was picked up many times. This sequence joins TRBV27 and TRBJ2-7, with TRBD2 matching over 13 bases. The CDR3 loop spans 15 amino acids. Trimming at V came to 6 bases and at J to 4 bases, leaving 6 bases not matched to a gene. Per the germline V gene, CDR1 is MNHEY and CDR2 is SMNVEV (reference sequence). CDR3 loop: CASRPGTSGIYEQYF. The CDR3 DNA is TGTGCCAGCAGGCCCGGGACTAGCGGGATTTACGAGCAGTACTTC.

This clonotype was detected many times. The V and J genes are TRBV10-3 and TRBJ2-7; 7 bases fit TRBD2. CDR1 is ENHRY and CDR2 is SYGVKD in the germline V gene. With 4 bases clipped from V and 3 bases from J, the junction kept 9 bases outside the gene matches. CDR3 length: 15 residues. CDR3 region: CAISGGSGKVYEQYF. The CDR3 bases are TGTGCCATCAGTGGTGGGAGCGGGAAGGTCTACGAGCAGTACTTC.

This clonotype occurred a few times. V gene TRBV11-2 combines with J gene TRBJ2-3; D is perhaps TRBD2 (5 bases). The germline V and J ends were trimmed by 4 bases and 2 bases, with 10 bases remaining between them. This CDR3 spans 14 amino acids. From germline, CDR1 is SGHAT and CDR2 FQNNGV. The CDR3 coding sequence is TGTGCCAGCAGCTACCGGACTTTCACAGATACGCAGTATTTT. Translated: CASSYRTFTDTQYF.

A few counts support this clonotype. The chain recombines TRBV30 with TRBJ1-1; 8 bases align to TRBD1. Germline V gives CDR1 GTSNPN, CDR2 SVGIG (reference sequence). V gave up 4 bases and J gave up 4 bases; unmatched junction bases: 5. CDR3 length: 13 amino acids. In DNA form, the CDR3 reads TGTGCCTGGATGACACAGGGGGGCACTGAAGCTTTCTTT. Amino acid sequence: CAWMTQGGTEAFF.

The rearrangement links TRBV11-3 to TRBJ2-3; D gene unclear. Germline values: CDR1 SGHNT, CDR2 YENEEA. V lost 5 bases, J lost 3 bases, and 9 bases lay in between. CDR3 length equals 13 residues. CDR3 in DNA: TGTGCCAGCAGCGCCCAGGTTACAGATACGCAGTATTTT. Translating it yields CASSAQVTDTQYF.

Many counts were recorded for this clonotype. J is TRBJ2-1 and V is TRBV7-2; 7 nucleotides line up with TRBD2. The germline gives CDR1 SGHTA, CDR2 FQGNSA. V shed 0 bases, J shed 0 bases, and the junction held 2 bases outside the gene matches. The CDR3 spans 16 residues. The CDR3 nucleotides are TGTGCCAGCAGCTTAGCCGGACTAGTCTCCTACAATGAGCAGTTCTTC. It encodes CASSLAGLVSYNEQFF.

This clonotype was counted ten times or more. J is TRBJ1-5 and V is TRBV2; possible D gene TRBD1, 5 bases. Trimming cost V 6 bases and J 0 bases, with 9 bases left between them. The germline V gene has CDR1 SNHLY and CDR2 FYNNEI. CDR3 length: 14 residues. The CDR3 coding sequence is TGTGCCAGCAGGGACACTTATAGCAATCAGCCCCAGCATTTT. Translation: CASRDTYSNQPQHF.

This clonotype was seen many times. The rearrangement joins TRBV27 to TRBJ1-1; TRBD1 is a possible D gene (5 bases). The CDR3 is 15 residues long. Trimming took off 6 bases at V and 1 base at J, with 15 bases between the two ends. Germline V gene lookup returns CDR1 MNHEY and CDR2 SMNVEV (reference sequence). The CDR3 sequence is CASSFSRQSNTEAFF. CDR3 sequence (DNA): TGTGCCAGCAGCTTCTCCAGACAGTCGAACACTGAAGCTTTCTTT.

This clonotype has a count of ten or more. This sequence joins TRBV6-2 or TRBV6-3 and TRBJ1-5; no clear D gene. This CDR3 region has 14 residues. CDR1 MNHEY and CDR2 SVGEGT come from the germline V gene. V lost 6 bases to trimming and J lost 2 bases, with 11 bases between them. CDR3 amino acids: CASRGGLGNQPQHF. CDR3 DNA sequence: TGTGCCAGCAGAGGCGGACTTGGCAATCAGCCCCAGCATTTT.

This clonotype showed up just a few times. This sequence joins TRBV11-2 and TRBJ2-5; 8 bases map to TRBD2. The length of the CDR3 is 16 residues. Germline V gene lookup returns CDR1 SGHAT and CDR2 FQNNGV. J was trimmed by 0 bases and V by 5 bases; bases with no gene match: 8. CDR3 coding DNA: TGTGCCAGCAGCCCAAGACTAGCGAGAGACCAAGAGACCCAGTACTTC. Its translation: CASSPRLARDQETQYF.

This clonotype was seen only a few times. The chain couples TRBV27 to TRBJ2-5; possibly TRBD2 for D (6 bases). The ends were cut back, 6 bases at V and 3 bases at J, with 17 bases in the middle. The germline V gene encodes CDR1 MNHEY and CDR2 SMNVEV (reference sequence). This CDR3 contains 15 residues. The CDR3 is CASSSMGGSKETQYF. CDR3 coding DNA: TGTGCCAGCAGCTCCATGGGGGGTTCAAAAGAGACCCAGTACTTC.

This clonotype was seen at least ten times. This chain uses TRBV7-9 with TRBJ1-2; D gene uncertain. The germline V gene encodes CDR1 SEHNR and CDR2 FQNEAQ (reference sequence). The CDR3 is made up of 15 amino acids. Trimming pared 1 base from V and 3 bases from J, leaving 12 bases between. The CDR3 DNA is TGTGCCAGCAGCTTAGGCGACGGCACCCACTATGGCTACACCTTC. Its translation is CASSLGDGTHYGYTF. The whole variable domain, remainder taken from reference TRBV7-9 and TRBJ1-2, is DTGVSQNPRHKITKRGQNVTFRCDPISEHNRLYWYRQTLGQGPEFLTYFQNEAQLEKSRLLSDRFSAERPKGSFSTLEIQRTEQGDSAMYLCASSLGDGTHYGYTFGSGTRLTVV.

This clonotype showed up just a few times. The chain combines TRBV20-1 with TRBJ1-1, with 7 bases identical to TRBD1. Germline CDR1 DFQATT, CDR2 SNEGSKA (reference sequence). The J segment lost 1 base and the V segment lost 6 bases, leaving 11 bases of the junction unmatched. CDR3 length: 15 residues. The CDR3 sequence is CSARPQGQGNTEAFF. The CDR3 DNA is TGCAGTGCCAGGCCACAGGGGCAGGGGAACACTGAAGCTTTCTTT.

There are many counts of this clonotype. The rearrangement links TRBV11-2 to TRBJ2-4; TRBD2 is a possible D gene (5 bases). With 3 bases removed from V and 8 bases from J, the gap between germline ends came to 20 bases. CDR1 is SGHAT, CDR2 FQNNGV, per germline. This CDR3 is built from 16 residues. This chain's CDR3 is CASSFRRAEARDIQYF. In DNA form, the CDR3 reads TGTGCCAGCAGCTTTAGGCGGGCCGAAGCTAGAGACATTCAGTACTTC.

The rearrangement joins TRBV5-8 to TRBJ1-2; D not resolved. Germline CDR1 SGHTS, CDR2 YDEGEE. V was pared by 3 bases and J by 9 bases, with 12 bases between. The CDR3 covers 12 residues. This CDR3 is CASSSIRDRYTF. CDR3 DNA sequence: TGTGCCAGCAGCTCAATCCGGGATCGCTACACCTTC.

This clonotype has more than one count but fewer than ten. The rearrangement links TRBV5-1 to TRBJ2-2, with D hard to call. Germline values: CDR1 SGHRS, CDR2 YFSETQ. The CDR3 spans 14 residues. V shed 1 base and J shed 6 bases, with 10 bases lying between them. The CDR3 loop reads CASSLTMGPGELFF. CDR3 coding DNA: TGCGCCAGCAGCTTGACCATGGGCCCCGGGGAGCTGTTTTTT.